This is a list of T cell receptor beta chains from one sample in a study of T-cell reconstitution after alpha-beta-depleted transplantation in children. In TCRdb, the PCR reads were re-called with MiXCR into one record per CDR3 protein. The sample records 750,000 to 950,000 distinct CDR3 sequences, 16% being singletons. The sequenced sample was PBMCs, mostly from graft donor cells, obtained 360 days after TCRalphabeta/CD19-depleted stem cell transplant. These TCRs come from a male patient younger than 18 who had a stem cell transplant for acute lymphoblastic leukemia, so the T cells may come from the graft donor. Both conserved end residues are part of each CDR3. The D gene is left open where the match is weak. Clone size is not always given. Where it is, it says once, few, many or a class for expanded clones.

d_gene: .
j_gene: TRBJ1-6
abundance: few
v_gene: TRBV27
CDR3nt: TGTGCCAGCAGTTCTTTACAGGGAAGGAATTCACCCCTCCACTTT
CDR3aa: CASSSLQGRNSPLHF

d_gene: .
j_gene: TRBJ2-7
abundance: few
v_gene: TRBV5-1
CDR3nt: TGCGCCAGCAGCGGAACCCGACAGGATGGCTACGAGCAGTACTTC
CDR3aa: CASSGTRQDGYEQYF

d_gene: TRBD2
j_gene: TRBJ2-7
abundance: .
v_gene: TRBV20-1
CDR3nt: TGCAGTGCTGTGGGACTAGCGATTTACGAGCAGTACTTC
CDR3aa: CSAVGLAIYEQYF

d_gene: .
j_gene: TRBJ1-1
abundance: .
v_gene: TRBV9
CDR3nt: TGTGCCAGCAGCTCCGTGGACGGAACGAACACTGAAGCTTTCTTT
CDR3aa: CASSSVDGTNTEAFF

d_gene: .
j_gene: TRBJ2-1
abundance: .
v_gene: TRBV4-1
CDR3nt: TGCGCCAGCAGCCGCCCCCGGGAGCCCGAGCAGTTCTTC
CDR3aa: CASSRPREPEQFF

d_gene: .
j_gene: TRBJ2-7
abundance: .
v_gene: TRBV4-1
CDR3nt: TGCGCCAGCAGCCAAGATCAATTCCTAGCCCTACCCTACGAGCAGTACTTC
CDR3aa: CASSQDQFLALPYEQYF

d_gene: .
j_gene: TRBJ2-3
abundance: .
v_gene: TRBV2
CDR3nt: TGTGCCAGCAGTGGGGAGGTAGATACGCAGTATTTT
CDR3aa: CASSGEVDTQYF

d_gene: .
j_gene: TRBJ2-1
abundance: many
v_gene: TRBV5-1
CDR3nt: TGCGCCAGCAGCGGTGGACACAACCCTTACAATGAGCAGTTCTTC
CDR3aa: CASSGGHNPYNEQFF

d_gene: TRBD2
j_gene: TRBJ2-1
abundance: few
v_gene: TRBV7-2
CDR3nt: TGTGCCAGCAGCTTAGAACTAGCGGGAGGCCGCAATGAGCAGTTCTTC
CDR3aa: CASSLELAGGRNEQFF

d_gene: TRBD2
j_gene: TRBJ2-7
abundance: .
v_gene: TRBV20-1
CDR3nt: TGCAGTGCCCCCCCCGCGGGAGGTCCCTACGAGCAGTACTTC
CDR3aa: CSAPPAGGPYEQYF

d_gene: .
j_gene: TRBJ2-5
abundance: .
v_gene: TRBV5-1
CDR3nt: TGCGCCAGCAGCTCGGCCCCTCTCGAGACCCAGTACTTC
CDR3aa: CASSSAPLETQYF

d_gene: .
j_gene: TRBJ1-2
abundance: few
v_gene: TRBV29-1
CDR3nt: TGCAGCGTTGAAGGCAGGGTGCAAAACTATGGCTACACCTTC
CDR3aa: CSVEGRVQNYGYTF

d_gene: .
j_gene: TRBJ2-6
abundance: .
v_gene: TRBV12-3/TRBV12-4
CDR3nt: TGTGCCAGCAGTTTAGGGCGGCTACTCCAGACCTCCTCTGGGGCCAACGTCCTGACTTTC
CDR3aa: CASSLGRLLQTSSGANVLTF

d_gene: .
j_gene: TRBJ1-5
abundance: few
v_gene: TRBV5-5
CDR3nt: TGTGCCAGCACCCTTACCATCTACAACGGAGGCAATCAGCCCCAGCATTTT
CDR3aa: CASTLTIYNGGNQPQHF

d_gene: .
j_gene: TRBJ2-1
abundance: few
v_gene: TRBV4-2
CDR3nt: TGTGCCAGCAGCCTCTGGACTTCTCTCGGCGATGAGCAGTTCTTC
CDR3aa: CASSLWTSLGDEQFF

d_gene: .
j_gene: TRBJ1-2
abundance: few
v_gene: TRBV7-6
CDR3nt: TGTGCCAGCAGCCCACGAGGGACGACCTATGGCTACACCTTC
CDR3aa: CASSPRGTTYGYTF

d_gene: TRBD2
j_gene: TRBJ2-7
abundance: .
v_gene: TRBV5-1
CDR3nt: TGCGCCAGCAGCTTCCTTGGGACTAGCGAGTCCTACGAGCAGTACTTC
CDR3aa: CASSFLGTSESYEQYF

d_gene: TRBD2
j_gene: TRBJ2-7
abundance: few
v_gene: TRBV12-5
CDR3nt: TGTGCTAGTGGTTTGGTACCCCCCCTTGGGGAGCGGGATTACTACGAGCAGTACTTC
CDR3aa: CASGLVPPLGERDYYEQYF

d_gene: TRBD2
j_gene: TRBJ2-5
abundance: few
v_gene: TRBV7-2
CDR3nt: TGTGCCAGCAGCTTAGTTGGCCTAGCGGGAGCAGAGACCCAGTACTTC
CDR3aa: CASSLVGLAGAETQYF

d_gene: .
j_gene: TRBJ2-7
abundance: .
v_gene: TRBV15
CDR3nt: TGTGCCACCAGCAGATCCAGAGCCTACGAGCAGTACTTC
CDR3aa: CATSRSRAYEQYF

d_gene: TRBD2
j_gene: TRBJ2-2
abundance: .
v_gene: TRBV19
CDR3nt: TGTGCCAGTAGTATATTGCGGGAGGGGCCCCCCGGGGAGCTGTTTTTT
CDR3aa: CASSILREGPPGELFF

d_gene: .
j_gene: TRBJ2-7
abundance: few
v_gene: TRBV11-2
CDR3nt: TGTGCCAGCAGCCCCGGTGCAGGGGACGAGCAGTACTTC
CDR3aa: CASSPGAGDEQYF

d_gene: .
j_gene: TRBJ2-5
abundance: few
v_gene: TRBV12-3/TRBV12-4
CDR3nt: TGTGCCAGCACCCGGCGCGCGCATAGTTTACAAGATGAGACCCAGTACTTC
CDR3aa: CASTRRAHSLQDETQYF

d_gene: .
j_gene: TRBJ1-2
abundance: .
v_gene: TRBV7-9
CDR3nt: TGTGCCAGCAGCTCCTCCTACCTTGCGCCCGCTAACTATGGCTACACCTTC
CDR3aa: CASSSSYLAPANYGYTF

d_gene: .
j_gene: TRBJ2-1
abundance: few
v_gene: TRBV12-3/TRBV12-4
CDR3nt: TGTGCCAGCAGGGCCGGGAACTACAATGAGCAGTTCTTC
CDR3aa: CASRAGNYNEQFF

d_gene: TRBD1
j_gene: TRBJ2-1
abundance: .
v_gene: TRBV4-1
CDR3nt: TGCGCCAGCAGCCGAGGGGCGACAGGGAGTGGGTTCTTC
CDR3aa: CASSRGATGSGFF

d_gene: .
j_gene: TRBJ2-7
abundance: .
v_gene: TRBV11-1
CDR3nt: TGTGCCAGCAGCCCTAGAACGGCAGCTTCAATCTCCCTTTCCTACGAGCAGTACTTC
CDR3aa: CASSPRTAASISLSYEQYF

d_gene: TRBD1
j_gene: TRBJ2-7
abundance: .
v_gene: TRBV4-1
CDR3nt: TGCGCCAGCAGCCACAGGACAGGGTCCTACGAGCAGTACTTC
CDR3aa: CASSHRTGSYEQYF

d_gene: TRBD2
j_gene: TRBJ2-1
abundance: few
v_gene: TRBV5-1
CDR3nt: TGCGCCAGCTCCTCCCCGGGAGGCGCTTTACGGCAGTTCTTC
CDR3aa: CASSSPGGALRQFF

d_gene: .
j_gene: TRBJ1-2
abundance: few
v_gene: TRBV2
CDR3nt: TGTGCCAGCTTCCTGTCCGGGACCAAACCCACGTCCCACTATGGCTACACCTTC
CDR3aa: CASFLSGTKPTSHYGYTF

d_gene: .
j_gene: TRBJ2-5
abundance: few
v_gene: TRBV4-1
CDR3nt: TGCGCCAGCAGCCAAGTGTTACTTTTAGAGACCCAGTACTTC
CDR3aa: CASSQVLLLETQYF

d_gene: .
j_gene: TRBJ2-7
abundance: .
v_gene: TRBV12-3/TRBV12-4
CDR3nt: TGTGCCAGCAGCGCTCACCTCAGGTTCTCAAGCTCCTACGAGCAGTACTTC
CDR3aa: CASSAHLRFSSSYEQYF

d_gene: .
j_gene: TRBJ2-5
abundance: .
v_gene: TRBV7-2
CDR3nt: TGTGCCAGCAGCTACAAACGAGGAGGTTTCAGGGACAATCAAGAGACCCAGTACTTC
CDR3aa: CASSYKRGGFRDNQETQYF

d_gene: .
j_gene: TRBJ2-1
abundance: many
v_gene: TRBV7-3
CDR3nt: TGTGCCAGCAGCCCGTTTGCGGGTTCGGGTGAGCAGTTCTTC
CDR3aa: CASSPFAGSGEQFF

d_gene: TRBD2
j_gene: TRBJ2-3
abundance: .
v_gene: TRBV12-3/TRBV12-4
CDR3nt: TGTGCCAGCAACCCTAGCGGGGCCTTCACAGATACGCAGTATTTT
CDR3aa: CASNPSGAFTDTQYF

d_gene: TRBD2
j_gene: TRBJ2-2
abundance: few
v_gene: TRBV7-8
CDR3nt: TGTGCCAGCAGACCCCGGACTAGCGGGAACACCGGGGAGCTGTTTTTT
CDR3aa: CASRPRTSGNTGELFF

d_gene: .
j_gene: TRBJ1-4
abundance: few
v_gene: TRBV29-1
CDR3nt: TGCAGCGTTGAACTCCCCGGGAGAGGTGAAAAACTGTTTTTT
CDR3aa: CSVELPGRGEKLFF

d_gene: .
j_gene: TRBJ2-2
abundance: few
v_gene: TRBV29-1
CDR3nt: TGCAGCGTTGAAGTGCGGAACACCGGGGAGCTGTTTTTT
CDR3aa: CSVEVRNTGELFF

d_gene: .
j_gene: TRBJ2-1
abundance: .
v_gene: TRBV15
CDR3nt: TGTGCCACCACGACAGAGAGGTACAATGAGCAGTTCTTC
CDR3aa: CATTTERYNEQFF

d_gene: .
j_gene: TRBJ1-2
abundance: few
v_gene: TRBV5-1
CDR3nt: TGCGCCAGCTCCTCGGCGGGTTTCTATGGCTACACCTTC
CDR3aa: CASSSAGFYGYTF

d_gene: .
j_gene: TRBJ2-2
abundance: .
v_gene: TRBV29-1
CDR3nt: TGCAGCGTTGAAGATATTCGCCAGGTCGGGGAGCTGTTTTTT
CDR3aa: CSVEDIRQVGELFF

d_gene: TRBD2
j_gene: TRBJ2-7
abundance: .
v_gene: TRBV5-1
CDR3nt: TGCGCCAGCAGCTTGGAAAGCGGGACCCCCTACGAGCAGTACTTC
CDR3aa: CASSLESGTPYEQYF

d_gene: .
j_gene: TRBJ2-2
abundance: .
v_gene: TRBV2
CDR3nt: TGTGCCAGCAGTGTGGGGCTGGAGGCAGTCGGGGAGCTGTTTTTT
CDR3aa: CASSVGLEAVGELFF

d_gene: .
j_gene: TRBJ2-7
abundance: many
v_gene: TRBV29-1
CDR3nt: TGCAGCGCCGCCAAGCTCTACGAGCAGTACTTC
CDR3aa: CSAAKLYEQYF

d_gene: .
j_gene: TRBJ2-2
abundance: few
v_gene: TRBV4-1
CDR3nt: TGCGCCAGCAGCCTAGGCCCAGGGTCGACCGGGGAGCTGTTTTTT
CDR3aa: CASSLGPGSTGELFF

d_gene: .
j_gene: TRBJ1-1
abundance: few
v_gene: TRBV5-1
CDR3nt: TGCGCCAGCAGCTTTGGACAGTTTCAAGTTACTGAAGCTTTCTTT
CDR3aa: CASSFGQFQVTEAFF

d_gene: TRBD2
j_gene: TRBJ2-3
abundance: few
v_gene: TRBV7-9
CDR3nt: TGTGCCAGCAGTTTAGCGGGAGGCCCGAAAGAGGATACGCAGTATTTT
CDR3aa: CASSLAGGPKEDTQYF

d_gene: TRBD2
j_gene: TRBJ2-7
abundance: once
v_gene: TRBV20-1
CDR3nt: TGCAGTGCTAGGGGACTAGCGGGAGTCTCCTACGAGCAGTACTTC
CDR3aa: CSARGLAGVSYEQYF

d_gene: .
j_gene: TRBJ1-5
abundance: .
v_gene: TRBV4-1
CDR3nt: TGCGCCAGCAGCCAATCCAACAGGGCGCCCTTGAGGAATCAGCCCCAGCATTTT
CDR3aa: CASSQSNRAPLRNQPQHF

d_gene: .
j_gene: TRBJ2-7
abundance: .
v_gene: TRBV5-1
CDR3nt: TGCGCCAGCAGCTTTTGGGTACAGGGTAACGAGCAGTACTTC
CDR3aa: CASSFWVQGNEQYF

d_gene: TRBD2
j_gene: TRBJ2-1
abundance: .
v_gene: TRBV5-1
CDR3nt: TGCGCCAGCAGCTTGGGTGGGAGGGCCATCAATGAGCAGTTCTTC
CDR3aa: CASSLGGRAINEQFF

d_gene: .
j_gene: TRBJ2-2
abundance: many
v_gene: TRBV7-6
CDR3nt: TGTGCCAGCAGCTTAATCTACACCGGGGAGCTGTTTTTT
CDR3aa: CASSLIYTGELFF

d_gene: .
j_gene: TRBJ1-4
abundance: few
v_gene: TRBV5-1
CDR3nt: TGCGCCAGCAGCTTCCAGGGGCGGCGAGGTAATGAAAAACTGTTTTTT
CDR3aa: CASSFQGRRGNEKLFF

d_gene: TRBD1
j_gene: TRBJ2-1
abundance: many
v_gene: TRBV25-1
CDR3nt: TGTGCCAGCAGCCAGGGGGCCACCTACAATGAGCAGTTCTTC
CDR3aa: CASSQGATYNEQFF

d_gene: TRBD1
j_gene: TRBJ2-7
abundance: .
v_gene: TRBV29-1
CDR3nt: TGCAGCGTGAGGCCGGACAGGGGGCTCCACGAGCAGTACTTC
CDR3aa: CSVRPDRGLHEQYF

d_gene: .
j_gene: TRBJ1-4
abundance: .
v_gene: TRBV20-1
CDR3nt: TGCAGTGCTAGAAGTGGGGAAAAACTGTTTTTT
CDR3aa: CSARSGEKLFF

d_gene: .
j_gene: TRBJ2-1
abundance: many
v_gene: TRBV7-9
CDR3nt: TGTGCCAGCAGCCCGAACTGGGGAACCTACAATGAGCAGTTCTTC
CDR3aa: CASSPNWGTYNEQFF